This T cell receptor (beta chain) was sequenced during a study of CD8 T cells in ankylosing spondylitis. Whole-study results and caveats: Disease-associated clones were reportedly significantly overrepresented in matched ankylosing spondylitis synovial fluid. It appeared that ankylosing spondylitis blood was characterized by a TCR beta motif of 8 or 9 highly homologous variants. Several of the motif variants were reported before in synovial fluid and blood from reactive arthritis.

MiXCR was run by TCRdb on the 5' RACE reads, yielding one entry per CDR3 protein. The sample lists approximately 39,000 distinct CDR3 sequences, around 15% occurring once. The ends lost 6 bases at V and 6 bases at J; junction bases unmatched: 5. The CDR3 totals 12 residues. Germline values: CDR1 WSHSY, CDR2 SAAADI. This clonotype was observed a handful of times. Its specificity is unknown. Material: synovial fluid, either unsorted or a sorted T cell fraction (not recorded which). The TCR comes from a male donor with ankylosing spondylitis. The V and J genes are TRBV10-2 and TRBJ2-7; 7 bases align to TRBD1. CDR3 DNA sequence: TGCGCCAGCAGCCTAGGGGGCGGCGAGCAGTACTTC. The encoded protein is CASSLGGGEQYF.